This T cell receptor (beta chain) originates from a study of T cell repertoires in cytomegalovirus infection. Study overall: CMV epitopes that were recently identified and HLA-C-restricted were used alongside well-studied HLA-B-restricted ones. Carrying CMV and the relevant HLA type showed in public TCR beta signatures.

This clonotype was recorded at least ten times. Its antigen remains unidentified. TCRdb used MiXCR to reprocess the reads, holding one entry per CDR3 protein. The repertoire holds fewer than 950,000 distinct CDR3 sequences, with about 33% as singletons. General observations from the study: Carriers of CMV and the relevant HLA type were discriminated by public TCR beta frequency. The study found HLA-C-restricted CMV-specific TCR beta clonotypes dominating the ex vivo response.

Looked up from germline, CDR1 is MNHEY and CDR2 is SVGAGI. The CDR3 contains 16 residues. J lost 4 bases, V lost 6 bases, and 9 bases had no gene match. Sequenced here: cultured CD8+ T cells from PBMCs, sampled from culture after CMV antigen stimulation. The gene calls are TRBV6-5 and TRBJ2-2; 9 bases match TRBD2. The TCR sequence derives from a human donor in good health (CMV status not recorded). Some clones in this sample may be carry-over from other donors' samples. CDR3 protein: CASRGGGDAFTGELFF. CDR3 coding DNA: TGTGCCAGCAGAGGCGGGGGGGATGCGTTCACCGGGGAGCTGTTTTTT.